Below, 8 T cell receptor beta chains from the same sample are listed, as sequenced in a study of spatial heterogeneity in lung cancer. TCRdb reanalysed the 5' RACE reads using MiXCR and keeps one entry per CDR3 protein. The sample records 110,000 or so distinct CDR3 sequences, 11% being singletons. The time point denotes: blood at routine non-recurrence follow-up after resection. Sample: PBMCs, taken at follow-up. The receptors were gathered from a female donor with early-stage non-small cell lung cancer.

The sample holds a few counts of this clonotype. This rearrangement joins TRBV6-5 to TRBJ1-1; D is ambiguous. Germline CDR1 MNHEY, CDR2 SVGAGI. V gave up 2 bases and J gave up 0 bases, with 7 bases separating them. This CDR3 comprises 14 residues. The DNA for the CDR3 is TGTGCCAGCAGTTACGGACTTATGAACACTGAAGCTTTCTTT. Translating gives CASSYGLMNTEAFF.

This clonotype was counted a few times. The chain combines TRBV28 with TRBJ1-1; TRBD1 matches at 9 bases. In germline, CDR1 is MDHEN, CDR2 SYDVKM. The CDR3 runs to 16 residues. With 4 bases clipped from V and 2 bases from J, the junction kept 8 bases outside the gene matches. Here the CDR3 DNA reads TGTGCCAGCAGTTCCCCGGGACAGGGCCTCAACACTGAAGCTTTCTTT. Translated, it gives CASSSPGQGLNTEAFF.

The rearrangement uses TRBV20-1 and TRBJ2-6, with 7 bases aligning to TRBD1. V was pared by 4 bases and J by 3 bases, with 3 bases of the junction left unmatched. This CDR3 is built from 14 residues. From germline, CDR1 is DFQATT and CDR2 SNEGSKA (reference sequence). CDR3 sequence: CSATGGIGANVLTF. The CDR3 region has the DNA TGCAGTGCTACAGGGGGAATTGGGGCCAACGTCCTGACTTTC.

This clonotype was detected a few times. The CDR3 sequence: CASSKSVGLAGGPGTGELFF. CDR3 nucleotides: TGCGCCAGCAGTAAATCCGTCGGACTAGCGGGAGGGCCTGGCACCGGGGAGCTGTTTTTT. The V gene is TRBV10-1, the J gene TRBJ2-2, with 15 bases identical to TRBD2. Germline loops: CDR1 WNHNN, CDR2 SYGVQD (reference sequence). The CDR3 covers 20 residues. V lost 5 bases to trimming and J lost 4 bases; unmatched junction nucleotides: 14.

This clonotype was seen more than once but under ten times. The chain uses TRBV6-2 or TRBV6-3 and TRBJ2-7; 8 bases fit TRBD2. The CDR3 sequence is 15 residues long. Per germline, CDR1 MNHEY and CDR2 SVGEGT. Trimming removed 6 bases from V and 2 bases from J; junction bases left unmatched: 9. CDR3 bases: TGTGCCAGCAGATCCAGCGGGAGCATAGCCTACGAGCAGTACTTC. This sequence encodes CASRSSGSIAYEQYF.

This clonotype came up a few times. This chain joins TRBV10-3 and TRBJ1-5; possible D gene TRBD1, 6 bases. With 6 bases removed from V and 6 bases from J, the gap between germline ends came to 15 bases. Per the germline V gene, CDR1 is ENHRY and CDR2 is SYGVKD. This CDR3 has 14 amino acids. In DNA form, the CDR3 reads TGTGCCATCAGCGTGACAGGTTTAAGTCAGCCCCAGCATTTT. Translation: CAISVTGLSQPQHF.

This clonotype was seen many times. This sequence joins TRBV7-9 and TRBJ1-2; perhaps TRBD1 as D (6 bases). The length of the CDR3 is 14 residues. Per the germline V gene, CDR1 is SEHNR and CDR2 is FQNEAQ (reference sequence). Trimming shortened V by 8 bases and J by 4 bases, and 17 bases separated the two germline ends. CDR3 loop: CASVGRGPGYGYTF. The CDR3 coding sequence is TGTGCCAGCGTGGGGCGGGGGCCCGGCTATGGCTACACCTTC.

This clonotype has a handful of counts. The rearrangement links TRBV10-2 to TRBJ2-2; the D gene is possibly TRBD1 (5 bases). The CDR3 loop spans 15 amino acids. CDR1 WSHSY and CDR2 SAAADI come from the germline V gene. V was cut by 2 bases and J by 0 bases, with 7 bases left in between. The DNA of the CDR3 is TGCGCCAGCAGTGAGACAGGAGCGAACACCGGGGAGCTGTTTTTT. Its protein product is CASSETGANTGELFF.